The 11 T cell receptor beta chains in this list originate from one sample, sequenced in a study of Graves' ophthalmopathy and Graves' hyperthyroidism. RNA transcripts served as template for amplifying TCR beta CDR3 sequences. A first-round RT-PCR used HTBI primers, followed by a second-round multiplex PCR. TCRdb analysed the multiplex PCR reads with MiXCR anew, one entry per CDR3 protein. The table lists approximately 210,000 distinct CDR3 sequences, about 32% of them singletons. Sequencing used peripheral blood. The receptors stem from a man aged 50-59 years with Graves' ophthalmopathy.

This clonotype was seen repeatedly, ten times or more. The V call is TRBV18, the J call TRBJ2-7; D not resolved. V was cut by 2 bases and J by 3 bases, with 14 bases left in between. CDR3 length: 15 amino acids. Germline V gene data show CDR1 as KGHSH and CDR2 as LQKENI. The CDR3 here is CASSPLKANLYEQYF. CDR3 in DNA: TGTGCCAGCTCACCATTGAAAGCGAATCTCTACGAGCAGTACTTC.

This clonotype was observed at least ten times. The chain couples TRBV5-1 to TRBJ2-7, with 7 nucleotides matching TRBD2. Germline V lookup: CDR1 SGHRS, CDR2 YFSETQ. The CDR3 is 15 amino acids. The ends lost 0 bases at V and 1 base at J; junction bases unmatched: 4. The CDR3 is CASSLGGGPSYEQYF. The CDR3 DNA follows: TGCGCCAGCAGCTTGGGCGGGGGACCTTCCTACGAGCAGTACTTC.

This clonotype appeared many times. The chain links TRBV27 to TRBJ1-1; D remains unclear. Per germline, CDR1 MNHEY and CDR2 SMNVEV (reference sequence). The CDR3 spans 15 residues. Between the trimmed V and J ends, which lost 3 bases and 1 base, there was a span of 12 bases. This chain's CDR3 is CASSFLREQNTEAFF. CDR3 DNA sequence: TGTGCCAGCAGTTTCCTTAGGGAGCAGAACACTGAAGCTTTCTTT.

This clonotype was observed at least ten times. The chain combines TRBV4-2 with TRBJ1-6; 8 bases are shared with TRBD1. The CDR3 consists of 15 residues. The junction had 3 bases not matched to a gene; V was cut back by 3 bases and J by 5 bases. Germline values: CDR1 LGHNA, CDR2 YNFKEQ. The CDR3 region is CASSQDRANNSPLHF. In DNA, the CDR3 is TGTGCCAGCAGCCAGGACAGGGCAAATAATTCACCCCTCCACTTT.

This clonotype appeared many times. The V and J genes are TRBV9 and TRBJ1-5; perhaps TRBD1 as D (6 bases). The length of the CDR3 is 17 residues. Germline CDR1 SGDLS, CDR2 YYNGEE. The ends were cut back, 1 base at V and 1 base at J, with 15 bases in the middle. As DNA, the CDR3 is TGTGCCAGCAGCGTACGGGACATGCCCACAAGCAATCAGCCCCAGCATTTT. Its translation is CASSVRDMPTSNQPQHF.

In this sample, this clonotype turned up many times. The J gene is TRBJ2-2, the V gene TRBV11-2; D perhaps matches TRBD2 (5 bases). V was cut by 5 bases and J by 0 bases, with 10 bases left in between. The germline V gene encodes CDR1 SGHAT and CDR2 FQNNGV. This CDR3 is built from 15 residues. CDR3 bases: TGTGCCAGCAGCCCGCGGGCGGCGAACACCGGGGAGCTGTTTTTT. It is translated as CASSPRAANTGELFF.

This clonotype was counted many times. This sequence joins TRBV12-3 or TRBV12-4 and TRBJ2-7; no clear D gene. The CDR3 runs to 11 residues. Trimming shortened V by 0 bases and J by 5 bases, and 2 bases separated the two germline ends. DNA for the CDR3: TGTGCCAGCAGTTTAGCCCACGAGCAGTACTTC. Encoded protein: CASSLAHEQYF.

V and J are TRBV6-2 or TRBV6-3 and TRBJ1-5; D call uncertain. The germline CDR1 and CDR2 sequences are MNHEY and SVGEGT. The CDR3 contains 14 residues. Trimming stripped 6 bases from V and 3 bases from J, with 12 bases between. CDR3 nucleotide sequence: TGTGCCAGCAGCTCCGACAAGGTCAATCAGCCCCAGCATTTT. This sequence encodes CASSSDKVNQPQHF.

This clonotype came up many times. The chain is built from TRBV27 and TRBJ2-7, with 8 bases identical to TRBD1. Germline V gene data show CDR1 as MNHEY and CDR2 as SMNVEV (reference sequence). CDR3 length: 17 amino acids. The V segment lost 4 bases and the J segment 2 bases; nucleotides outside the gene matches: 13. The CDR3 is CASSSTRGQVLTYEQYF. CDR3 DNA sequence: TGTGCCAGCAGTTCGACCCGGGGACAGGTTTTAACCTACGAGCAGTACTTC.

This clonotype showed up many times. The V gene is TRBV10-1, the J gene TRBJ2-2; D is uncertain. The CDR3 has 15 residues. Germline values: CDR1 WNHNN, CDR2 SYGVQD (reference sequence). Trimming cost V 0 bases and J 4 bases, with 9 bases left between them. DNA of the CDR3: TGCGCCAGCAGTGAGTCGACTCTTGGCACCGGGGAGCTGTTTTTT. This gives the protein CASSESTLGTGELFF.

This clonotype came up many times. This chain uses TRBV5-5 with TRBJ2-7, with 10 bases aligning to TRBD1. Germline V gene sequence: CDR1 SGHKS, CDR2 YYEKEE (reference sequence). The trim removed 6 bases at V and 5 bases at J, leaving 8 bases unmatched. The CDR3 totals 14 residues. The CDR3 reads CASTRTGGRNEQYF. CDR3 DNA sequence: TGTGCCAGCACCCGGACAGGGGGTAGAAACGAGCAGTACTTC.